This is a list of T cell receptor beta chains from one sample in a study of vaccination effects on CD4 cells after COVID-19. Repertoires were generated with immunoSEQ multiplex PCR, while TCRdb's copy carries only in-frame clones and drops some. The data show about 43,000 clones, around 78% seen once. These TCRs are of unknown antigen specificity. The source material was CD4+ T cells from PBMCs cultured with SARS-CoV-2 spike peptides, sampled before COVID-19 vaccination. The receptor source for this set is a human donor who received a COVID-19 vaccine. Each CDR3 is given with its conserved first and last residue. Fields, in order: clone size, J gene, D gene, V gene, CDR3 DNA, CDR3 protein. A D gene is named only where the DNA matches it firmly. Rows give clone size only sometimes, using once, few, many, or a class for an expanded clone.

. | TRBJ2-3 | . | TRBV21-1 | TGTGCCAGCTTGGAGACAGATACGCAGTATTTT | CASLETDTQYF
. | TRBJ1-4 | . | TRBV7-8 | TGTGCCAGCAGCGTCATAACCCCAAATGAAAAACTGTTTTTT | CASSVITPNEKLFF
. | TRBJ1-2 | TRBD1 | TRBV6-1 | TGTGCCAGCAGTGACCCGCCGGGGACAGGGAACATCTATGGCTACACCTTC | CASSDPPGTGNIYGYTF
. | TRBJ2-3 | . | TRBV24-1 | TGTGCCACCAGTGACAACCGCGGGCTAGCGTACTCTAGCACAGATACGCAGTATTTT | CATSDNRGLAYSSTDTQYF
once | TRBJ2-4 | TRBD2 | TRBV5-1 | TGCGCCAGCAGCACTAGCGGGGGGTTAGCCAAAAACATTCAGTACTTC | CASSTSGGLAKNIQYF
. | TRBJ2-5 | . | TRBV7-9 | TGTGCCAGCAGCTTACTAGCAGGGGAGACCCAGTACTTC | CASSLLAGETQYF
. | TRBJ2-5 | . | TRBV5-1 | TGCGCCAGCAGCTTGGAAGGGGCGCGGTACCAAGAGACCCAGTACTTC | CASSLEGARYQETQYF
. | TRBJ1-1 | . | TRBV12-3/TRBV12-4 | TGTGCCAGCACCTTACAGAGGGGCACTGAAGCTTTCTTT | CASTLQRGTEAFF
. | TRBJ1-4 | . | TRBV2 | TGTGCCAGCAGTGAAAGTCCGGGCCCCACTAATGAAAAACTGTTTTTT | CASSESPGPTNEKLFF
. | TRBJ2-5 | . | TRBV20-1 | TGCAGTGCTAGTATTCCAGGGCGCCAAGAGACCCAGTACTTC | CSASIPGRQETQYF
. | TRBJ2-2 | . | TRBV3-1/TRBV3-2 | TGTGCCAGCAGTCTACAGAGGCACACCGGGGAGCTGTTTTTT | CASSLQRHTGELFF
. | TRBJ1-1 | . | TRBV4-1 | TGCGCCAGCAGCCAAAACAGTTGGACTGAAGCTTTCTTT | CASSQNSWTEAFF
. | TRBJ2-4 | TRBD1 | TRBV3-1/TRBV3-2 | TGTGCCAGCAGCCGGGACCGGGACAGCAAAAACATTCAGTACTTC | CASSRDRDSKNIQYF
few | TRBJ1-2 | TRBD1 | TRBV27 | TGTGCCAGCAGTTTATCGGGGACAGGGGGCGTTAACGCCTATGGCTACACCTTC | CASSLSGTGGVNAYGYTF
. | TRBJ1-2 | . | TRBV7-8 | TGTGCCAGCAGCCGCAACGTCTTTAACTATGGCTACACCTTC | CASSRNVFNYGYTF
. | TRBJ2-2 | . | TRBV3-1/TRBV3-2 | TGTGCCAGCAGCCCACCGGGACGAAACACCGGGGAGCTGTTTTTT | CASSPPGRNTGELFF
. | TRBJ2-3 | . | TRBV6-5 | TGTGCCAGCAGTAGTGTTAGTATCCCGACGCAGTATTTT | CASSSVSIPTQYF
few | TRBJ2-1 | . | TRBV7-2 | TGTGCCAGCAGCTTAAGTTTCGACGGGTTCTCCTACAATGAGCAGTTCTTC | CASSLSFDGFSYNEQFF
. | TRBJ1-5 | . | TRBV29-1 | TGCAGCGTTGAAGAGAATAGCAATCAGCCCCAGCATTTT | CSVEENSNQPQHF
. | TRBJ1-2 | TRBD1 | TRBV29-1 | TGCAGCGTAGAACCGGGACAGGGTGATGGCTACACCTTC | CSVEPGQGDGYTF
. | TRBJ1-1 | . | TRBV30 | TGTGCCTGGAGCGGGAATCTAAGGAACACTGAAGCTTTCTTT | CAWSGNLRNTEAFF
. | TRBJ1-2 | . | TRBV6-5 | TGTGCCAGCAAGTTAGGCAGGGTCTATGGCTACACCTTC | CASKLGRVYGYTF
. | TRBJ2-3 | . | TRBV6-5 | TGTGCCAGCAGGACTAGCACAGATACGCAGTATTTT | CASRTSTDTQYF